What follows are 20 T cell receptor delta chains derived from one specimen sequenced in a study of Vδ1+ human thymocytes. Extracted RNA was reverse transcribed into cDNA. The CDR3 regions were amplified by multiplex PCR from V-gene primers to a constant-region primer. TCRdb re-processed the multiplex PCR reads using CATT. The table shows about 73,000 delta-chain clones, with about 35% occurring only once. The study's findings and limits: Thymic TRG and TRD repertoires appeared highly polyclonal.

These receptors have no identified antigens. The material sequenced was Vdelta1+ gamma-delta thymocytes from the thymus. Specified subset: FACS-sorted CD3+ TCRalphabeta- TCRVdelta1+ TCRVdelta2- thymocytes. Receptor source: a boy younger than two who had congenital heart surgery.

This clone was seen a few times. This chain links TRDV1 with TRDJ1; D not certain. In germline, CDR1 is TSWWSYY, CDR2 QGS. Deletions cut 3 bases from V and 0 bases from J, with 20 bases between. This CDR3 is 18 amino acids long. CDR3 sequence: CALGEIVISTSYTDKLIF. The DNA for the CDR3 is TGTGCTCTTGGGGAGATCGTAATTTCAACGTCGTACACCGATAAACTCATCTTT.

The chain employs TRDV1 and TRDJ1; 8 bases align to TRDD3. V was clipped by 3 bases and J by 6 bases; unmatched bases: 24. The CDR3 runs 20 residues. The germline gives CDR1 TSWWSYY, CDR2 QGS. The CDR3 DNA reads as TGTGCTCTTGGGGAGTCAGCATTCCCCGACTGGGGGGGACCCTGGCATAAACTCATCTTT. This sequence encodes CALGESAFPDWGGPWHKLIF.

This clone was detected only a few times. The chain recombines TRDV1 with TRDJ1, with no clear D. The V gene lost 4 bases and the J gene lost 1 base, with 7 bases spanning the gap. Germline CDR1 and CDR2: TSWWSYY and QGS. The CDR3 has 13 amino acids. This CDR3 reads CALGVPLTDKLIF. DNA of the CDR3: TGTGCTCTTGGGGTCCCCCTCACCGATAAACTCATCTTT.

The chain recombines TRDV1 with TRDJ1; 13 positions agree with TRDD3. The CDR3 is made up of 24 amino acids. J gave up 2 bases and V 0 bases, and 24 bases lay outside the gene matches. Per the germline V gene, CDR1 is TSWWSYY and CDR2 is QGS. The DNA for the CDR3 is TGTGCTCTTGGGGAACTTTATCCACCGTATCCAGTACTGGGGGATACGCTTTGGACCGATAAACTCATCTTT. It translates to CALGELYPPYPVLGDTLWTDKLIF.

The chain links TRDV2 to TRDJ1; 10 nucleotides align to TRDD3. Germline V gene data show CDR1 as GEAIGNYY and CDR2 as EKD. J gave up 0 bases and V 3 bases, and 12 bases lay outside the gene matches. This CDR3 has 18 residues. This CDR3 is CACDVRLVLGDHTDKLIF. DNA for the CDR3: TGTGCCTGTGACGTTAGGCTCGTACTGGGGGATCACACCGATAAACTCATCTTT.

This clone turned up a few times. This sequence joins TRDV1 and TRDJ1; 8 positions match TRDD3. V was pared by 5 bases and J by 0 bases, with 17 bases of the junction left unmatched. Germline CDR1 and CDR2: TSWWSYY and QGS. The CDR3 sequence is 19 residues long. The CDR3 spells CALGFSGYWGLSYTDKLIF. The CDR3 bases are TGTGCTCTTGGGTTCTCCGGGTACTGGGGGCTTTCGTACACCGATAAACTCATCTTT.

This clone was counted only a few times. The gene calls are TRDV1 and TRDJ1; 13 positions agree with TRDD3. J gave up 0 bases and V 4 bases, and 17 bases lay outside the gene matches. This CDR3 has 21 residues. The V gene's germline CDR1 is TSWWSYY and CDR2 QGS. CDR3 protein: CALGVLPSCPLGDTNTDKLIF. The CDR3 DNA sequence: TGTGCTCTTGGGGTACTCCCTTCCTGCCCACTGGGGGATACGAACACCGATAAACTCATCTTT.

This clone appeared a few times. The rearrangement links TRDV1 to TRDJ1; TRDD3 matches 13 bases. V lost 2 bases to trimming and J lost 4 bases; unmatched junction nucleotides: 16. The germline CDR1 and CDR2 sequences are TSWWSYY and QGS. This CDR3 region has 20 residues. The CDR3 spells CALGEIYPRTGGYAHDKLIF. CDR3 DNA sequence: TGTGCTCTTGGGGAAATTTACCCGCGGACTGGGGGATACGCTCACGATAAACTCATCTTT.

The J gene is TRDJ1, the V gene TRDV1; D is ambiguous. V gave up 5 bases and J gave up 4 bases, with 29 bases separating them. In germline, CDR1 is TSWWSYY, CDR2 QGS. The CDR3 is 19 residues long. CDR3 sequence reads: CALGPHRQLHPIHLDKLIF. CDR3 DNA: TGTGCTCTTGGGCCTCACAGGCAACTCCACCCAATTCACCTCGATAAACTCATCTTT.

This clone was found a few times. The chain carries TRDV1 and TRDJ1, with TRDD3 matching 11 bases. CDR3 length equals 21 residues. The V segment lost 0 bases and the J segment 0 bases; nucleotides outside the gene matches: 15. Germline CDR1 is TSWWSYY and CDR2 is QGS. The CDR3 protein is CALGELRTYWGILSYTDKLIF. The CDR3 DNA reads TGTGCTCTTGGGGAACTCAGAACGTACTGGGGGATATTATCGTACACCGATAAACTCATCTTT.

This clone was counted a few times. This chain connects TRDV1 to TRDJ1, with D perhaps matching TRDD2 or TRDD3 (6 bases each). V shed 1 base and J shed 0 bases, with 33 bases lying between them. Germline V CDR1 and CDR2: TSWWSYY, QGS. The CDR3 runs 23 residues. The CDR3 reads CALGEPWWTLPLTKGEHTDKLIF. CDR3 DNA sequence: TGTGCTCTTGGGGAACCCTGGTGGACTCTTCCTCTTACTAAGGGGGAACACACCGATAAACTCATCTTT.

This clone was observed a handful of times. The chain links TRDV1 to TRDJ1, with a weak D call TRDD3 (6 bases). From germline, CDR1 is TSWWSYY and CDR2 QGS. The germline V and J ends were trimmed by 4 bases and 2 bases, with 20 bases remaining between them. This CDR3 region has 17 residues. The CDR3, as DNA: TGTGCTCTTGGGGGCGCCCCGAGGGGATCCCTGACCGATAAACTCATCTTT. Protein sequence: CALGGAPRGSLTDKLIF.

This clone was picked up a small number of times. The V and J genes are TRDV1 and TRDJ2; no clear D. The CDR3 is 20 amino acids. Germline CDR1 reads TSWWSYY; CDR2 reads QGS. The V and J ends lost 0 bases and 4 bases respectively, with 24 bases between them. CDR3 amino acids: CALGELTRLPWPSETAQLFF. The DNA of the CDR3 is TGTGCTCTTGGGGAACTTACCAGACTCCCCTGGCCCTCCGAGACAGCACAACTCTTCTTT.

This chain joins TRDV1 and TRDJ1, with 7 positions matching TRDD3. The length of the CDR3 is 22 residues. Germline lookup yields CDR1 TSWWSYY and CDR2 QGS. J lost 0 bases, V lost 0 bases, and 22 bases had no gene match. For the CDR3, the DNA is TGTGCTCTTGGGGAACTGAGGAAGACTGGGGATCAAGGTCCCCTATACACCGATAAACTCATCTTT. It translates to CALGELRKTGDQGPLYTDKLIF.

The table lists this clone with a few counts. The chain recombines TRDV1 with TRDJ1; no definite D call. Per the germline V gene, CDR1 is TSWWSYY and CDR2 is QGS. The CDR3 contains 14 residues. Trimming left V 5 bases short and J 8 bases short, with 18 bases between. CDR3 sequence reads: CALGNPGRERKLIF. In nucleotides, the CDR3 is TGTGCTCTTGGGAACCCGGGCAGGGAGCGAAAACTCATCTTT.

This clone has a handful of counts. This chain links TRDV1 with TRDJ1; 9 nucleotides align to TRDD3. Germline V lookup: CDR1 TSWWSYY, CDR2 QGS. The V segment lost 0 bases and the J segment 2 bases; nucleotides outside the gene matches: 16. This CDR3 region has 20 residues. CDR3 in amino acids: CALGELGDPTGGPFTDKLIF. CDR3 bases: TGTGCTCTTGGGGAACTAGGTGATCCTACTGGGGGACCCTTTACCGATAAACTCATCTTT.

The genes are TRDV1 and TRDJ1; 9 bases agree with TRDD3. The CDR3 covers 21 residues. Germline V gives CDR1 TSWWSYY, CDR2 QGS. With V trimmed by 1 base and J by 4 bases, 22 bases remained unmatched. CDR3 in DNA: TGTGCTCTTGGGGAACGGTCATCCATACTGGGGGACCACTCTAGGATCGATAAACTCATCTTT. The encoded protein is CALGERSSILGDHSRIDKLIF.

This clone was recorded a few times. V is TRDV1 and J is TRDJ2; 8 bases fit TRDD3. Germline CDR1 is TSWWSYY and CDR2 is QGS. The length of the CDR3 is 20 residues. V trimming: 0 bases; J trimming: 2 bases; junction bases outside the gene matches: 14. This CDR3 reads CALGELQYWGDKWLTAQLFF. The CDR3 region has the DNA TGTGCTCTTGGGGAACTTCAGTACTGGGGGGATAAGTGGTTGACAGCACAACTCTTCTTT.

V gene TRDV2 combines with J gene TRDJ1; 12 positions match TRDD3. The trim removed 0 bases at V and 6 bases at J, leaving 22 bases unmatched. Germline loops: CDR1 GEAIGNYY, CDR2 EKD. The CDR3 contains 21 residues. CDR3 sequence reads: CACDTGTPLGDTLELSNKLIF. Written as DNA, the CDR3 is TGTGCCTGTGACACCGGGACTCCTCTGGGGGATACGCTGGAGTTGTCCAATAAACTCATCTTT.

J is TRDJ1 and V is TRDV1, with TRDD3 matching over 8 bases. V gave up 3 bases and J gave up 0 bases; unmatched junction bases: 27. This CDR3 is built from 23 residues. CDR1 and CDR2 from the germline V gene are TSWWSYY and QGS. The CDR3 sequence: CALGDPGFWGDRERPSYTDKLIF. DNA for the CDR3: TGTGCTCTTGGGGACCCGGGTTTTTGGGGGGATAGAGAACGTCCTTCGTACACCGATAAACTCATCTTT.